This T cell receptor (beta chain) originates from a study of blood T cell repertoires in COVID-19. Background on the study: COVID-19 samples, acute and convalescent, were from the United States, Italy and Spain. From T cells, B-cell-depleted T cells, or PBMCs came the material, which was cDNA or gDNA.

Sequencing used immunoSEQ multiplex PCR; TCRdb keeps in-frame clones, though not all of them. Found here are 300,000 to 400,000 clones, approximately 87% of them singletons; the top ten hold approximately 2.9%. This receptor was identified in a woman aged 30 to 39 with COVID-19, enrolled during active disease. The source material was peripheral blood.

This CDR3 is CASSFPRDRTYEQYF. For the CDR3, the DNA is TGTGCCAGCAGTTTCCCCCGGGACAGAACCTACGAGCAGTACTTC. This sequence joins TRBV6-9 and TRBJ2-7; 7 bases align to TRBD1. The CDR3 consists of 15 residues. CDR1 and CDR2 from the germline V gene are MNHGY and SVAAGI. The trim removed 4 bases at V and 2 bases at J, leaving 8 bases unmatched.